The 8 T cell receptor beta chains reported below all come from one sample, sequenced in a study of cytomegalovirus exposure and HLA in healthy donors. The protocol was immunoSEQ multiplex PCR, while the TCRdb copy is restricted to in-frame clones and leaves out a portion. The data show 180,000 or so clones, roughly nine tenths seen once. Sequences were obtained from PBMCs. All receptors derive from a man between 18 and 35 years old in good health and CMV-seropositive.

V gene TRBV10-2 combines with J gene TRBJ1-5; 7 bases align to TRBD1. The CDR3 sequence is 14 residues long. Germline-derived CDR1 and CDR2 are WSHSY and SAAADI. With V trimmed by 7 bases and J by 6 bases, 9 bases remained unmatched. The CDR3 DNA follows: TGCGCCAGCAATCCGACAGGGAAGGGTCAGCCCCAGCATTTT. Translation gives CASNPTGKGQPQHF.

The rearrangement links TRBV5-1 to TRBJ1-2, with a possible D match to TRBD1 (5 bases). CDR3 size: 13 residues. Per germline, CDR1 SGHRS and CDR2 YFSETQ. The V gene lost 3 bases and the J gene lost 4 bases, with 10 bases spanning the gap. The DNA of the CDR3 is TGCGCCAGCAGCTCGGACAACGCCTATGGCTACACCTTC. It is translated as CASSSDNAYGYTF.

The V gene is TRBV6-1, the J gene TRBJ2-7; no firm D call. V gave up 1 base and J gave up 5 bases, with 15 bases separating them. This CDR3 spans 15 amino acids. Looked up from germline, CDR1 is MNHNS and CDR2 is SASEGT. The CDR3 DNA reads TGTGCCAGCAGTGAAGGCGTAGCCCTCCGGGACGAGCAGTACTTC. Translation gives CASSEGVALRDEQYF.

The V and J genes are TRBV6-1 and TRBJ2-3; D unresolved. The CDR3 totals 13 residues. Per germline, CDR1 MNHNS and CDR2 SASEGT. CDR3 sequence (DNA): TGTGACCAGGTGGGTTCTAGCACAGATACGCAGTATTTT. As protein: CDQVGSSTDTQYF.

This sequence joins TRBV28 and TRBJ2-2; 9 bases align to TRBD2. Trimming removed 3 bases from V and 8 bases from J; junction bases left unmatched: 4. The CDR3 consists of 14 residues. Looked up from germline, CDR1 is MDHEN and CDR2 is SYDVKM. The DNA of the CDR3 is TGTGCCAGCAGTTTTGGTCTAGCGGGAGGGGAGCTGTTTTTT. Residues: CASSFGLAGGELFF.

The chain links TRBV6-5 to TRBJ1-2; a possible D gene is TRBD1 (6 bases). The V end was cut by 8 bases, the J end by 7 bases, with 17 bases between. Germline CDR1 MNHEY, CDR2 SVGAGI. This CDR3 has 13 residues. The CDR3 sequence: CASGGGQILGYTF. The CDR3 DNA sequence: TGTGCCAGCGGGGGCGGACAGATCCTTGGCTACACCTTC.

This chain joins TRBV5-6 and TRBJ2-5; 8 nucleotides agree with TRBD1. Trimming took 5 bases from V and 1 from J; bases not matched to a gene: 13. The CDR3 sequence is 17 residues long. Germline values: CDR1 SGHDT, CDR2 YYEEEE. The CDR3 loop reads CASRLAARGRLQETQYF. In nucleotides, the CDR3 is TGTGCCAGCAGACTGGCTGCCAGGGGGCGCCTCCAAGAGACCCAGTACTTC.

This clone has a handful of counts. The V and J genes are TRBV4-1 and TRBJ1-5, with D maybe TRBD1 (6 bases). Germline values: CDR1 MGHRA, CDR2 YSYEKL. V was cut by 4 bases and J by 1 base, with 14 bases left in between. The CDR3 is made up of 16 amino acids. This CDR3 is CASSPYRTASNQPQHF. The CDR3 DNA reads TGCGCCAGCAGCCCCTACCGGACAGCCAGCAATCAGCCCCAGCATTTT.